This TCR beta chain emerged from a study of blood T cell repertoires in COVID-19. Original methodology: It was from reference gene primer amplification that nucleated cell counts were estimated. Clones were sequenced by immunoSEQ multiplex PCR, and TCRdb holds only the in-frame ones, with some missing. V, J and clone size derive from that table, while D and trimming were established from the DNA sequence. The data contain tens of thousands of clones, 77% of them singletons. About this clone itself: Other nucleotide sequences from this sample produce the same CDR3.

V was pared by 2 bases and J by 3 bases, with 0 bases of the junction left unmatched. The CDR3 loop spans 13 amino acids. Germline V gives CDR1 SGHNT, CDR2 YENEEA. The sequenced sample consisted of peripheral blood. This receptor was identified in a woman in her seventies with acute or convalescent COVID-19. The V call is TRBV11-3, the J call TRBJ1-1, with 7 positions matching TRBD1. In DNA form, the CDR3 reads TGTGCCAGCAGCTTACAGGGGGACACTGAAGCTTTCTTT. It encodes CASSLQGDTEAFF. Combining the CDR3 with reference TRBV11-3 and TRBJ1-1 gives the whole variable domain EAGVVQSPRYKIIEKKQPVAFWCNPISGHNTLYWYLQNLGQGPELLIRYENEEAVDDSQLPKDRFSAERLKGVDSTLKIQPAELGDSAVYLCASSLQGDTEAFFGQGTRLTVV.